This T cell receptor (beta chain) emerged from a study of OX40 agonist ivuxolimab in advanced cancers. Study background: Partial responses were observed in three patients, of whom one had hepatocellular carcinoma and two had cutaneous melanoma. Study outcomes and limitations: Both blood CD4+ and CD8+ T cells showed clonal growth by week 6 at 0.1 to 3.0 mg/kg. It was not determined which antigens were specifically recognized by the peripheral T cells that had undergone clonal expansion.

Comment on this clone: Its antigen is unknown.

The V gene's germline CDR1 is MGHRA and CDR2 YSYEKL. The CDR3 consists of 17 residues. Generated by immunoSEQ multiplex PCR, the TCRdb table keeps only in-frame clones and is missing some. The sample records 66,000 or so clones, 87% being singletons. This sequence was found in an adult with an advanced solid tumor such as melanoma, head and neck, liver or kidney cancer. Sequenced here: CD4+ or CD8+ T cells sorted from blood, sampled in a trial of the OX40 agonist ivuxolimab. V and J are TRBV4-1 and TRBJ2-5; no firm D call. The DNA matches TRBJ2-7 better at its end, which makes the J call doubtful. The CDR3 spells CASSQVDLGFSFGEQYF. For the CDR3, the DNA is TGCGCCAGCAGCCAAGTCGATCTGGGGTTCTCTTTTGGCGAGCAGTACTTC.